The sequence of this T cell receptor beta chain was determined in a study of memory CD4+ T cells and cytomegalovirus serostatus. Single viable CD3+CD4+CD8-CD45RO+ cells were sorted as the memory CD4+ T cells. A note on this clone: The antigen is not known. One end of the junction varies from germline; a read error may be responsible.

Clones were read by immunoSEQ multiplex PCR, and TCRdb kept only the in-frame ones, dropping some. The sample has some 54,000 clones, approximately 80% seen once. Regarding the study as a whole: Repertoires predicted CMV serostatus with median bootstrapped AUC of roughly 0.96.

The TCR comes from an adult in good health and CMV-seropositive. The sequencing sample was made of memory CD4+ T cells from blood.

CDR3 nucleotide sequence: TGCGCCAGCAGCCTGGGAGCGGGAGTAAACGTCTTC. This gives the protein CASSLGAGVNVF. The chain has TRBV5-1 and TRBJ2-1; 8 bases are shared with TRBD2. CDR1 is SGHRS, CDR2 YFSETQ, per germline. CDR3 size: 12 residues. Looking up the rest from reference TRBV5-1 and TRBJ2-1 gives the full variable domain: KAGVTQTPRYLIKTRGQQVTLSCSPISGHRSVSWYQQTPGQGLQFLFEYFSETQRNKGNFPGRFSGRQFSNSRSEMNVSTLELGDSALYLCASSLGAGVNVFGPGTRLTVL.